This T cell receptor beta chain was sequenced in a study of spatial heterogeneity in lung cancer. The sample's time point: blood at routine non-recurrence follow-up after resection. TCRdb analysed the 5' RACE reads with MiXCR anew, one entry per CDR3 protein. The sample holds 9,000 to 13,000 distinct CDR3 sequences, over 9% seen once. This clonotype was seen at least ten times. The sample consisted of PBMCs, taken at follow-up. The sequence came from a female donor with early-stage non-small cell lung cancer.

This chain's CDR3 is CASSGQGAYEQYF. The CDR3 region has the DNA TGTGCCAGCAGCGGACAGGGGGCCTACGAGCAGTACTTC. The V gene is TRBV9, the J gene TRBJ2-7, with 9 bases that match TRBD1. The CDR3 spans 13 residues. Germline CDR1 is SGDLS and CDR2 is YYNGEE. J gave up 2 bases and V 3 bases, and 0 bases lay outside the gene matches.